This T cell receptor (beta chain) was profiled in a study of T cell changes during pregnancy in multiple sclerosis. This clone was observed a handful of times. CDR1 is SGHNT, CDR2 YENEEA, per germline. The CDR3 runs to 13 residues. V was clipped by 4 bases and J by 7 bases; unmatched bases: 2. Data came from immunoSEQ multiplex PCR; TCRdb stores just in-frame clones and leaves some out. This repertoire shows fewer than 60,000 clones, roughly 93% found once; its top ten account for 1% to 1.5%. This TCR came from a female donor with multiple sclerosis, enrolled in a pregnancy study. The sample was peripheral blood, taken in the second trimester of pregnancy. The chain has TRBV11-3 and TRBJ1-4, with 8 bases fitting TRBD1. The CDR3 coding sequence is TGTGCCAGCAGCTCCGACAGGGGTGAAAAACTGTTTTTT. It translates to CASSSDRGEKLFF.